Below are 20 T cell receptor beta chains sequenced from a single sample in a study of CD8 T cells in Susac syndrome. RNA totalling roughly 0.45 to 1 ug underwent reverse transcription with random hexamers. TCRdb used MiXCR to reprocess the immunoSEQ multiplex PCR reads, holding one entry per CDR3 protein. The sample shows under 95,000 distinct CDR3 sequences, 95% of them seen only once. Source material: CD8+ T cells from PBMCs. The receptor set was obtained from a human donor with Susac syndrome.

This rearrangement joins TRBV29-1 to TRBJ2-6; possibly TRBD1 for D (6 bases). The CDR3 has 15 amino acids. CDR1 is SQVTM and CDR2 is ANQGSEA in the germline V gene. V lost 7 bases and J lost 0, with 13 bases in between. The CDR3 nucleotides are TGCAGCGCCGAGACAGGCCTCTCTGGGGCCAACGTCCTGACTTTC. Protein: CSAETGLSGANVLTF.

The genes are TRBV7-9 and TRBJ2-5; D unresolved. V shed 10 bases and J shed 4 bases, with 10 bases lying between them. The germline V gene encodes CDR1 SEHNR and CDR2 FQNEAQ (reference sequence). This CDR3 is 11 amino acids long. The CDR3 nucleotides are TGTGCCATCAAAGACCCAGAGACCCAGTACTTC. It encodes CAIKDPETQYF.

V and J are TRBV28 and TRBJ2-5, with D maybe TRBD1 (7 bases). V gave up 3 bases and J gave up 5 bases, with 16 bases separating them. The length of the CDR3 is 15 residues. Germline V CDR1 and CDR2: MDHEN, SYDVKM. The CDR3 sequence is CASSFGRGVFETQYF. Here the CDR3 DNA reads TGTGCCAGCAGTTTTGGCAGGGGGGTCTTCGAGACCCAGTACTTC.

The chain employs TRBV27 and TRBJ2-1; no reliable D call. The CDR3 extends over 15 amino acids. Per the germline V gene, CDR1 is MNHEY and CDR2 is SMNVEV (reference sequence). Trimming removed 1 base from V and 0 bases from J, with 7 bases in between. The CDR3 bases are TGTGCCAGCAGTTTATTACCCCCCTCCTACAATGAGCAGTTCTTC. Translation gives CASSLLPPSYNEQFF.

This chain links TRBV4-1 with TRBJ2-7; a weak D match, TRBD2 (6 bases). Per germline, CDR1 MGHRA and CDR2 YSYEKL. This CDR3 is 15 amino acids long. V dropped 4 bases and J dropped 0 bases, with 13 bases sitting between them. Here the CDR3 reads CASSRGAGSSYEQYF. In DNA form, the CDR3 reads TGCGCCAGCAGCCGCGGGGCAGGGAGCTCCTACGAGCAGTACTTC.

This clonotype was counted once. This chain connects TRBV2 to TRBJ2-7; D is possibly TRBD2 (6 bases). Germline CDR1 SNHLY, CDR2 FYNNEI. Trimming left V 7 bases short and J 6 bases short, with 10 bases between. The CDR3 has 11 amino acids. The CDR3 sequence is CASNGGGEQYF. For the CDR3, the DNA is TGTGCCAGCAACGGGGGAGGCGAGCAGTACTTC.

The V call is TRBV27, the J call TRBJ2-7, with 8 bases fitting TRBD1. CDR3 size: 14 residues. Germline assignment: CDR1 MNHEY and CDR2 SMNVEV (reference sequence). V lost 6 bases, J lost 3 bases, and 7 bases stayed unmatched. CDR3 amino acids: CASRHGTGLYEQYF. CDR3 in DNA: TGTGCCAGCAGGCACGGGACAGGTCTCTACGAGCAGTACTTC.

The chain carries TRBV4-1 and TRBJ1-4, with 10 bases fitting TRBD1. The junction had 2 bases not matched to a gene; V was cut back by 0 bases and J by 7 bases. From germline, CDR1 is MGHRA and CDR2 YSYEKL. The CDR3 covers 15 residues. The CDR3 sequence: CASSQEGQGLEKLFF. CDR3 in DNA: TGCGCCAGCAGCCAAGAGGGACAGGGGCTTGAAAAACTGTTTTTT.

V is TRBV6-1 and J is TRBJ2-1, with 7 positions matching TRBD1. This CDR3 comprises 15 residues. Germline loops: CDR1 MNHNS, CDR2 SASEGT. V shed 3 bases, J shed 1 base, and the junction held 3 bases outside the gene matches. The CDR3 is CASSDGQESYNEQFF. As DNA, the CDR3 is TGTGCCAGCAGTGACGGACAGGAGTCCTACAATGAGCAGTTCTTC.

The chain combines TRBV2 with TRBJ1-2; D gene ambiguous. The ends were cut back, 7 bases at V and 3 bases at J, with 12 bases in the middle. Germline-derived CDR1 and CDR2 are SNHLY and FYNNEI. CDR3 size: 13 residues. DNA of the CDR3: TGTGCCAGCAATTCGAGGGAGGACTATGGCTACACCTTC. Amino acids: CASNSREDYGYTF.

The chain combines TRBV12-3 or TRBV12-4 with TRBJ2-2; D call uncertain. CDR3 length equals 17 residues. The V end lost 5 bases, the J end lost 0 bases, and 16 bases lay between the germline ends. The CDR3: CASSALDFGANTGELFF. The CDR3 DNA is TGTGCCAGCAGTGCACTGGATTTTGGCGCGAACACCGGGGAGCTGTTTTTT.

This CDR3 is CASSFGQGNQPQHF. The CDR3 DNA is TGTGCCAGCAGCTTCGGACAGGGCAATCAGCCCCAGCATTTT. The chain carries TRBV13 and TRBJ1-5, with TRBD1 identical over 7 bases. The germline CDR1 and CDR2 sequences are PRHDT and FYEKMQ (reference sequence). The length of the CDR3 is 14 residues. J gave up 2 bases and V 3 bases, and 1 base lay outside the gene matches.

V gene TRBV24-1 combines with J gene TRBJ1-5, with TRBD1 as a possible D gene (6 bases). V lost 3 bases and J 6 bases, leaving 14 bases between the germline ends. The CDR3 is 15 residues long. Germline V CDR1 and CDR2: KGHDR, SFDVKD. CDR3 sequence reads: CATSDGGARAQPQHF. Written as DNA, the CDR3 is TGTGCCACCAGTGATGGGGGGGCAAGAGCTCAGCCCCAGCATTTT.

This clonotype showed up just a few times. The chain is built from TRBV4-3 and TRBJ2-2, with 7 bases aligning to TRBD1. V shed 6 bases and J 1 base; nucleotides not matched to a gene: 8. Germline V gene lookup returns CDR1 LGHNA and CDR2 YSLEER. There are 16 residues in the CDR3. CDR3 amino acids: CASSLRDSRNTGELFF. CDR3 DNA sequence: TGCGCCAGCAGTCTAAGGGACAGTAGGAACACCGGGGAGCTGTTTTTT.

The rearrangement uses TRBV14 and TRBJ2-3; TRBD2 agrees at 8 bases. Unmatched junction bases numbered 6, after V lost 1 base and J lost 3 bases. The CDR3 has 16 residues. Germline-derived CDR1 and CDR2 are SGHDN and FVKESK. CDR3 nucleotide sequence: TGTGCCAGCAGCCAAGCAGCGGGAGTTGTTACAGATACGCAGTATTTT. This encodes CASSQAAGVVTDTQYF.

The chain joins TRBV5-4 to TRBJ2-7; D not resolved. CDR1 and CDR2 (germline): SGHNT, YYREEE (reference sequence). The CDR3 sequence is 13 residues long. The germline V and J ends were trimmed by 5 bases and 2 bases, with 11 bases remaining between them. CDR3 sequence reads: CASSTMGTYEQYF. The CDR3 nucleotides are TGTGCCAGCAGTACGATGGGGACCTACGAGCAGTACTTC. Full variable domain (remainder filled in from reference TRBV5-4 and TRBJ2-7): ETGVTQSPTHLIKTRGQQVTLRCSSQSGHNTVSWYQQALGQGPQFIFQYYREEENGRGNFPPRFSGLQFPNYSSELNVNALELDDSALYLCASSTMGTYEQYFGPGTRLTVT.

This CDR3 is CATSRSLAGGPPEQFF. The CDR3 DNA is TGTGCCACCAGCAGATCTCTAGCGGGAGGGCCCCCTGAGCAGTTCTTC. This chain joins TRBV15 and TRBJ2-1, with 12 bases aligning to TRBD2. This CDR3 is 16 amino acids long. V was pared by 2 bases and J by 9 bases, with 8 bases of the junction left unmatched. Germline CDR1 and CDR2: LNHNV and YYDKDF (reference sequence).

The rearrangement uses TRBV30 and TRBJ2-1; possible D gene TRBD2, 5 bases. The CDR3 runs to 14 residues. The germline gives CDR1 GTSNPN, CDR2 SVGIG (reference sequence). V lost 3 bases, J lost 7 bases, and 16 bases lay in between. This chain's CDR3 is CAWRPPDLGNEQFF. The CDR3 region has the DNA TGTGCCTGGAGACCCCCGGACTTGGGGAATGAGCAGTTCTTC. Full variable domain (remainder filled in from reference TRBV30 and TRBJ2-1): SQTIHQWPATLVQPVGSPLSLECTVEGTSNPNLYWYRQAAGRGLQLLFYSVGIGQISSEVPQNLSASRPQDRQFILSSKKLLLSDSGFYLCAWRPPDLGNEQFFGPGTRLTVL.

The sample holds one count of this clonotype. The CDR3 sequence: CASSLDPNTEAFF. The CDR3 nucleotides are TGTGCCAGCAGCTTAGACCCCAACACTGAAGCTTTCTTT. This chain links TRBV7-6 with TRBJ1-1, with unresolved D. Germline CDR1 SGHVS, CDR2 FNYEAQ. Trimming pared 1 base from V and 2 bases from J, leaving 5 bases between. The CDR3 runs to 13 residues.

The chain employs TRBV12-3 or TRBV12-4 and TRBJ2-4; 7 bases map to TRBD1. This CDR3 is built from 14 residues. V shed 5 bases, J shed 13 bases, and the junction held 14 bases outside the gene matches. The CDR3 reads CASSHNGDREIQYF. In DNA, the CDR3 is TGTGCCAGCAGTCATAACGGCGACAGGGAGATCCAGTACTTC.